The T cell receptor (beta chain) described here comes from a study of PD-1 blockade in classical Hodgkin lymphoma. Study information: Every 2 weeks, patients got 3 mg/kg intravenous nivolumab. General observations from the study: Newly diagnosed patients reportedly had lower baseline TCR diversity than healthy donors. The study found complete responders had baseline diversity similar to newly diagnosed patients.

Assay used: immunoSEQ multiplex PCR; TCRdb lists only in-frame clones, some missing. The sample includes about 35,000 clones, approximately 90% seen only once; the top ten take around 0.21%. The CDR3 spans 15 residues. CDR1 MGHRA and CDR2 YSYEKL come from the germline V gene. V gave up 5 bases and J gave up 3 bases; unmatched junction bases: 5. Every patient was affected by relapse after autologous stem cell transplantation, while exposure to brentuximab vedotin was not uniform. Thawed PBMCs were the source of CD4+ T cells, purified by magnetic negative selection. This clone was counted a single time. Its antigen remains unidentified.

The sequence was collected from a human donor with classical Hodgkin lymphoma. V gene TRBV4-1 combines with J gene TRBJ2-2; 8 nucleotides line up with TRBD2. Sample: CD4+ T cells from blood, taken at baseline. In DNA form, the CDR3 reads TGCGCCAGCAGCTACCGGGAGGGGTACACCGGGGAGCTGTTTTTT. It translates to CASSYREGYTGELFF.